The rows below give T cell receptor beta chains drawn from one sample of a study of T cell changes during pregnancy in multiple sclerosis. Sequencing was performed with immunoSEQ multiplex PCR; in TCRdb, only in-frame clones are kept and a portion is missing. The data show around 40,000 clones, about 88% seen once. The sequencing here drew on CD4+ T cells from peripheral blood mononuclear cells, taken in the first trimester of pregnancy. Every receptor here comes from a female donor with multiple sclerosis, enrolled in a pregnancy study. Each CDR3 is given with its conserved first and last residue. The D gene is left open where the match is weak.

len: 17
d_gene: TRBD2
v_gene: TRBV28
j_gene: TRBJ2-1
CDR3aa: CASSFEETSGIYNEQFF

len: 15
d_gene: NA
v_gene: TRBV25-1
j_gene: TRBJ2-5
CDR3aa: CASSDYGEVGETQYF

len: 13
d_gene: NA
v_gene: TRBV5-1
j_gene: TRBJ1-4
CDR3aa: CASSPGTNEKLFF

len: 14
d_gene: NA
v_gene: TRBV16
j_gene: TRBJ1-1
CDR3aa: CASSRPGGNTEAFF

len: 17
d_gene: NA
v_gene: TRBV28
j_gene: TRBJ1-4
CDR3aa: CASSRRQNALPDEKLFF

len: 13
d_gene: NA
v_gene: TRBV2
j_gene: TRBJ2-7
CDR3aa: CASSEGNSYEQYF

len: 14
d_gene: NA
v_gene: TRBV21-1
j_gene: TRBJ2-7
CDR3aa: CASSVRPGHHEQYF

len: 16
d_gene: TRBD2
v_gene: TRBV27
j_gene: TRBJ2-7
CDR3aa: CASSRTAASGIYEQYF

len: 15
d_gene: NA
v_gene: TRBV11-2
j_gene: TRBJ2-7
CDR3aa: CASSLVLGQVHEQYF

len: 13
d_gene: NA
v_gene: TRBV6-5
j_gene: TRBJ2-7
CDR3aa: CASSPGHYYEQYF